This entry lists 14 T cell receptor beta chains sequenced from one sample in a study of human T cells and chemical hapten exposure. TCRdb reanalysed the RACE reads using MiXCR and keeps one entry per CDR3 protein. The repertoire holds a few hundred thousand distinct CDR3 sequences, with roughly 4.8% as singletons. Documented time point: patch test 1, 2 weeks after DPC sensitization. The treatment here: therapeutic diphenylcyclopropenone sensitization with weekly scalp DPC. The sequences come from whole blood, collected in connection with sensitization to the hapten diphenylcyclopropenone (DPC). The receptors stem from a woman in her 50s with alopecia areata. Some clones in this sample may be carry-over from other donors' samples.

The table lists this clonotype with a few counts. This chain connects TRBV20-1 to TRBJ1-6, with 8 bases identical to TRBD1. The CDR3 is made up of 15 amino acids. The V gene end was trimmed by 3 bases and the J gene end by 6 bases; junction bases not matched to a gene: 7. Germline V gene lookup returns CDR1 DFQATT and CDR2 SNEGSKA (reference sequence). The CDR3 bases are TGCAGTGCTAGGCAGGGGGCGCCCGGTAATTCACCCCTCCACTTT. Amino acid sequence: CSARQGAPGNSPLHF.

In its sample, this clonotype was seen many times. The chain carries TRBV5-1 and TRBJ2-7; 7 bases match TRBD2. CDR3 length: 16 amino acids. In germline, CDR1 is SGHRS, CDR2 YFSETQ. The trim removed 1 base at V and 2 bases at J, leaving 9 bases unmatched. CDR3 DNA: TGCGCCAGCAGCTTGCCCCGGGACGGGGGGACCTACGAGCAGTACTTC. Protein: CASSLPRDGGTYEQYF.

The sample holds a few counts of this clonotype. V is TRBV6-4 and J is TRBJ2-1; D might be TRBD2 (5 bases). The germline V gene has CDR1 MRHNA and CDR2 SNTAGT. The CDR3 has 16 amino acids. Trimming left V 0 bases short and J 4 bases short, with 13 bases between. CDR3 amino acids: CASSDSMRAGYNEQFF. The CDR3 nucleotides are TGTGCCAGCAGTGACTCTATGAGGGCGGGTTACAATGAGCAGTTCTTC.

V and J are TRBV28 and TRBJ2-1; D is undetermined. CDR1 and CDR2 (germline): MDHEN, SYDVKM. The V end was cut by 5 bases, the J end by 6 bases, with 8 bases between. This CDR3 has 12 amino acids. As DNA, the CDR3 is TGTGCCAGCAGTCCCGCCCCCAATGAGCAGTTCTTC. Amino acids: CASSPAPNEQFF. Full variable domain (rest looked up from reference TRBV28 and TRBJ2-1): DVKVTQSSRYLVKRTGEKVFLECVQDMDHENMFWYRQDPGLGLRLIYFSYDVKMKEKGDIPEGYSVSREKKERFSLILESASTNQTSMYLCASSPAPNEQFFGPGTRLTVL.

At least ten counts were recorded for this clonotype. V usage is TRBV6-5 and J usage is TRBJ2-1; weak D call: TRBD2 (6 bases). CDR1 is MNHEY, CDR2 SVGAGI, per germline. The CDR3 is 17 amino acids. Trimming took off 2 bases at V and 7 bases at J, with 21 bases between the two ends. The CDR3 here is CASSYPSGGTPVNEQFF. In nucleotides, the CDR3 is TGTGCCAGCAGTTACCCGTCCGGCGGGACCCCCGTAAATGAGCAGTTCTTC.

This clonotype was seen repeatedly, ten times or more. J is TRBJ2-7 and V is TRBV9; D is unclear. The V end was cut by 4 bases, the J end by 2 bases, with 10 bases between. Per the germline V gene, CDR1 is SGDLS and CDR2 is YYNGEE. This CDR3 is 13 amino acids long. CDR3: CASSPGGTYEQYF. For the CDR3, the DNA is TGTGCCAGCAGCCCCGGCGGAACCTACGAGCAGTACTTC.

This CDR3 reads CSANSAGGRTDTQYF. The CDR3 DNA is TGCAGTGCTAATTCGGCGGGGGGGCGAACAGATACGCAGTATTTT. The chain recombines TRBV20-1 with TRBJ2-3, with 9 nucleotides matching TRBD2. CDR3 length: 15 amino acids. V trimming: 4 bases; J trimming: 3 bases; junction bases outside the gene matches: 8. Germline V gives CDR1 DFQATT, CDR2 SNEGSKA (reference sequence).

This clonotype was counted at least ten times. The J gene is TRBJ2-7, the V gene TRBV2; a weak D match, TRBD2 (6 bases). This CDR3 has 13 amino acids. The V end was cut by 7 bases, the J end by 3 bases, with 13 bases between. The germline CDR1 and CDR2 sequences are SNHLY and FYNNEI. The CDR3 spells CASTERRGYEQYF. The CDR3 DNA follows: TGTGCCAGCACCGAAAGGCGGGGCTACGAGCAGTACTTC.

This clonotype came up a few times. The CDR3 DNA is TGTGCCAGCAGCTTCGTTACAGACACCGGGGAGCTGTTTTTT. Protein sequence: CASSFVTDTGELFF. V usage is TRBV5-6 and J usage is TRBJ2-2; D is unresolved. Germline-derived CDR1 and CDR2 are SGHDT and YYEEEE. V lost 2 bases, J lost 3 bases, and 8 bases lay in between. The CDR3 runs to 14 residues.

This clonotype came up a few times. The CDR3 spells CASSLGPAGGSYEQYF. The CDR3 DNA sequence: TGTGCCAGCAGTTTAGGCCCAGCGGGGGGTTCCTACGAGCAGTACTTC. The chain links TRBV12-3 or TRBV12-4 to TRBJ2-7, with TRBD2 identical over 9 bases. Trimming at V came to 1 base and at J to 1 base, leaving 5 bases not matched to a gene. The CDR3 runs to 16 residues.

The V gene is TRBV12-3 or TRBV12-4, the J gene TRBJ2-7, with 7 nucleotides matching TRBD1. V was pared by 7 bases and J by 2 bases, with 8 bases of the junction left unmatched. The CDR3 spans 14 residues. The CDR3 nucleotides read TGTGCCAGCACTAAGGGGGCAAATCCCTACGAGCAGTACTTC. Its protein product is CASTKGANPYEQYF.

This clonotype was seen a few times. V is TRBV5-1 and J is TRBJ2-7; D is perhaps TRBD2 (5 bases). The CDR3 runs 15 residues. Germline CDR1 and CDR2: SGHRS and YFSETQ. V was shortened by 0 bases and J by 0 bases, with 10 bases between the two germline ends. CDR3 region: CASSLDPGSSYEQYF. As DNA, the CDR3 is TGCGCCAGCAGCTTGGACCCGGGGAGCTCCTACGAGCAGTACTTC.

This clonotype was observed at least ten times. This chain uses TRBV3-1 with TRBJ2-1, with 11 bases lining up with TRBD2. This CDR3 contains 17 residues. CDR1 is LGHDT, CDR2 YNNKEL, per germline (reference sequence). V shed 0 bases and J 8 bases; nucleotides not matched to a gene: 9. CDR3 nucleotide sequence: TGTGCCAGCAGCCAAGATCTTAGTAGCGGGAGGGCCGATGAGCAGTTCTTC. Its translation is CASSQDLSSGRADEQFF.

The chain employs TRBV10-3 and TRBJ2-6; 11 bases are a match to TRBD1. There are 16 residues in the CDR3. CDR1 is ENHRY and CDR2 is SYGVKD in the germline V gene. The junction had 7 bases not matched to a gene; V was cut back by 11 bases and J by 1 base. CDR3 sequence reads: CAVRTGGDSGANVLTF. The CDR3 region has the DNA TGTGCCGTCCGGACAGGGGGCGATTCTGGGGCCAACGTCCTGACTTTC.